Listed here is a single TCR beta chain. Its antigen is currently unknown. Each CDR3 protein gets one entry in TCRdb, which reprocessed the 5' RACE reads and gives no DNA. Across about 390,000 distinct CDR3 sequences, the top ten clones capture 9.5% to 12% of the sample. The data derive from a study of T cells expressing NK-cell markers. Whole-study context: Sorted CD3+CD56+NKG2C+, CD3+CD56+NKG2C- and CD3+CD56-NKG2C+ T cells provided the TCR beta repertoires. One of eight sequenced donors was HCMV-seronegative; the other seven were seropositive.

The study's findings and limits: Researchers report these clonotypes also headed the CD3+CD56-NKG2C+ fraction in several donors.

The CDR3 is 15 residues long. The receptor comes from a woman between 45 and 65 years old in good health. The rearrangement uses TRBV12-3 or TRBV12-4 and TRBJ1-3. Specimen: blood T cells: a sorted CD56 or NKG2C T cell subset, CD4+ or CD8+ T cells, or bulk PBMC T cells (not recorded which). This CDR3 reads CASSLALGSGNTIYF.